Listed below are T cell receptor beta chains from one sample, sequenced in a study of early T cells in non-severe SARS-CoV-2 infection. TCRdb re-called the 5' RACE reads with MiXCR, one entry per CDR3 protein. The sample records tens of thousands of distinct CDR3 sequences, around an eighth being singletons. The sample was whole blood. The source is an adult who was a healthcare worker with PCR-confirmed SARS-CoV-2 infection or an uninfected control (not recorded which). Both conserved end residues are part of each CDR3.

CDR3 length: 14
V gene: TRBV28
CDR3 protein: CASSQTGSPYEQYF

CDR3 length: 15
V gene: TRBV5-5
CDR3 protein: CASSVEISSYNEQFF

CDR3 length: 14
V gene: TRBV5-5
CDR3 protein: CASSYGNSHNEQFF

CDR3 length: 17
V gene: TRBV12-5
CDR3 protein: CASGTPLQGGSTDTQYF

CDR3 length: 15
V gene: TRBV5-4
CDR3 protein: CASSLRQGAYNEQFF

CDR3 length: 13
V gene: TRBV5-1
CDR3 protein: CASSPAEERGQYF

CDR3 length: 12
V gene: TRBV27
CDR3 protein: CASSDRAAEAFF

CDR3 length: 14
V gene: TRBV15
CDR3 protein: CATSRDIVSGEQFF

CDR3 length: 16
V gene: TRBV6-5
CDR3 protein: CASSYSPGGLANEQYF

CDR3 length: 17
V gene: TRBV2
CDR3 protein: CASSAYEQTGMNTEAFF

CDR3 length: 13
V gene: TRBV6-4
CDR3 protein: CASSDGPTDTQYF

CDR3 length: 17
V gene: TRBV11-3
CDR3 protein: CASSLETAPGSYNEQFF

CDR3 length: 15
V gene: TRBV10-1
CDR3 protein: CASSRTGASTDTQYF

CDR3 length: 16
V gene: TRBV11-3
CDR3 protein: CASSTDGFTGANVLTF

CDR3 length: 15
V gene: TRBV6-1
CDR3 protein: CASSEGGHYNSPLHF

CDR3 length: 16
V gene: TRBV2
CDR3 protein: CASSGGTVAGINIQYF

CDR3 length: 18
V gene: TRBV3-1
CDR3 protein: CASSQTFGSGKTYDEQFF

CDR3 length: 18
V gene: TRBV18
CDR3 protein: CASSPPSGPHRAGNTIYF

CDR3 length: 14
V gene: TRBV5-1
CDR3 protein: CASSLVEGPNEQFF

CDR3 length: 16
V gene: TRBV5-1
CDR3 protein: CASSLEGPPSSYEQYF

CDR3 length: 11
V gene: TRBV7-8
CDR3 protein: CASGRVGELFF

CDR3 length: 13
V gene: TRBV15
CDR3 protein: CATSRDPENIQYF

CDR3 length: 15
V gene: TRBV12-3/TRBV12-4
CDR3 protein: CASSLERIGNQPQHF

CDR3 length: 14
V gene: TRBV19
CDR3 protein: CASTNRDSPYEQYF

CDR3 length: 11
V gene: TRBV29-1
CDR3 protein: CSVEVRGIQYF

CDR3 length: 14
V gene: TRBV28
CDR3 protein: CASSQGAGDYEQYF

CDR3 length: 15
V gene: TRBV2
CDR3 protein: CASRPWDTGRTEAFF

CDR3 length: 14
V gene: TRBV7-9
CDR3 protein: CASSLLAGVNEQFF

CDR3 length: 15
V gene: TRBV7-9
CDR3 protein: CASSPEGGRAGEQFF

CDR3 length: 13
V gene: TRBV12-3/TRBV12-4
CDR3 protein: CASSLVRDGELFF

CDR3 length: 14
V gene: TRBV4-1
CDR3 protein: CASSQVGTGDEQFF